Sequencing of this T cell receptor beta chain was carried out in a study of blood T cell repertoires in COVID-19 (dated by TCRdb to 2019 to 2021). Looking at the study overall: Samples covering the acute and convalescent phases of COVID-19 were provided by collaborators in the United States, Italy and Spain. Where HLA class I and class II types were available, the types were taken from metadata supplied by the sample provider, not from assay-based typing. The repertoires were released in a freely available public database meant as a resource for research on the immune response to SARS-CoV-2. Samples came from the ongoing ImmuneRACE study (first 160 participants) plus 1,254 subjects from 6 global collaborators. A de-identified subject ID, COVID-19 status, age in years and sex were almost always included in the sample metadata. Subjects who had been exposed to COVID-19, were actively infected with it, or had recovered from it provided the deeply sampled blood TCRbeta repertoires that made up the dataset. The material from the prospective study consisted of cDNA or gDNA derived from T cells, B-cell-depleted T cells, or PBMCs.

TCRbeta CDR3 regions were amplified from genomic DNA using the immunoSEQ Assay, a bias-controlled multiplex PCR. As for the original processing: The number of nucleated cells in each sample was estimated from the amplification of reference gene primers within the assay. To quantify the absolute abundance of each unique TCRbeta CDR3 rearrangement, sequence reads were collapsed and filtered. For each sample, productive Simpson clonality was calculated by taking the square root of Simpson's diversity index across productive rearrangements. TCRdb took over this immuneACCESS table, retaining in-frame rearrangements with V and J assigned. Such tables are incomplete; in checked studies, under half of the missing clones stem from an unresolved V gene, and the remainder is unexplained. From that table come the V and J calls and clone size; the DNA was used to work out D and trimming. The sample profile shows roughly 220,000 clones; about 91% of them were found once. Roughly 15% of the sample is held by the ten biggest clonotypes.

Results and caveats for the whole study, not just this receptor: How much clinical and demographic metadata was included differed by source and by participant, and the metadata was provided uncurated.

CDR1 and CDR2 are drawn from the germline V gene: SGHRS, YFSETQ. Relative to germline, V is 3 bases shorter and J is 12 bases shorter, with 22 bases between their ends. Including the terminal cysteine and phenylalanine, the CDR3 comprises 15 residues. Of all the DNA, just the CDR3 is kept, 45 bases in frame from base 1. In the prospective study, participants were roughly 18 to 95 years old, resided in fewer than 25 geographic areas of the United States, and were enrolled through a virtual design. In the prospective study, participants were assigned to cohorts based on the clinical history participants reported in a screening survey and a study questionnaire. Each participant in the prospective study had whole blood, serum and a nasopharyngeal or oropharyngeal swab collected by mobile phlebotomists. Prospective study participants could optionally give additional blood draws and questionnaires over an approximately two-month period. Before DNA extraction, blood samples from the prospective study were shipped at room temperature or frozen.

Worth noting for this clone: Its antigen remains undetermined. No base qualities exist here, and no much larger clone lies one base off it.

This sequence was found in a woman between 45 and 65 years old with acute COVID-19. Sequencing input: PBMCs or T cells enriched from blood (not recorded which). The chain was built from TRBV5-1 and TRBJ2-1, with TRBD2 perhaps the D gene, on 5 matching bases. The CDR3 is CASSSTNLPGLGQFF. The bases are TGCGCCAGCAGCTCGACAAATTTGCCCGGACTTGGGCAGTTCTTC. The full variable domain, with segments outside the CDR3 supplied by the reference TRBV5-1 and TRBJ2-1 proteins, appears as KAGVTQTPRYLIKTRGQQVTLSCSPISGHRSVSWYQQTPGQGLQFLFEYFSETQRNKGNFPGRFSGRQFSNSRSEMNVSTLELGDSALYLCASSSTNLPGLGQFFGPGTRLTVL.